This T cell receptor beta chain comes out of a study of blood T cell repertoires in COVID-19. Sequencing was performed with immunoSEQ multiplex PCR; in TCRdb, only in-frame clones are kept and a portion is missing. Of a few hundred thousand clones listed, 86% are singletons. Germline V gives CDR1 LGHDT, CDR2 YNNKEL (reference sequence). This CDR3 is built from 16 residues. Trimming at V came to 4 bases and at J to 8 bases, leaving 11 bases not matched to a gene. Specimen: peripheral blood. J is TRBJ1-5 and V is TRBV3-1 (or the pseudogene TRBV3-2), with TRBD1 identical over 10 bases. The TCR sequence derives from a woman aged 25 to 39 with active or convalescent COVID-19. The CDR3 DNA is TGTGCCAGCAGCCTGAAGGGGACAGGGGCTTTAGAGCCCCAGCATTTT. Residues: CASSLKGTGALEPQHF.